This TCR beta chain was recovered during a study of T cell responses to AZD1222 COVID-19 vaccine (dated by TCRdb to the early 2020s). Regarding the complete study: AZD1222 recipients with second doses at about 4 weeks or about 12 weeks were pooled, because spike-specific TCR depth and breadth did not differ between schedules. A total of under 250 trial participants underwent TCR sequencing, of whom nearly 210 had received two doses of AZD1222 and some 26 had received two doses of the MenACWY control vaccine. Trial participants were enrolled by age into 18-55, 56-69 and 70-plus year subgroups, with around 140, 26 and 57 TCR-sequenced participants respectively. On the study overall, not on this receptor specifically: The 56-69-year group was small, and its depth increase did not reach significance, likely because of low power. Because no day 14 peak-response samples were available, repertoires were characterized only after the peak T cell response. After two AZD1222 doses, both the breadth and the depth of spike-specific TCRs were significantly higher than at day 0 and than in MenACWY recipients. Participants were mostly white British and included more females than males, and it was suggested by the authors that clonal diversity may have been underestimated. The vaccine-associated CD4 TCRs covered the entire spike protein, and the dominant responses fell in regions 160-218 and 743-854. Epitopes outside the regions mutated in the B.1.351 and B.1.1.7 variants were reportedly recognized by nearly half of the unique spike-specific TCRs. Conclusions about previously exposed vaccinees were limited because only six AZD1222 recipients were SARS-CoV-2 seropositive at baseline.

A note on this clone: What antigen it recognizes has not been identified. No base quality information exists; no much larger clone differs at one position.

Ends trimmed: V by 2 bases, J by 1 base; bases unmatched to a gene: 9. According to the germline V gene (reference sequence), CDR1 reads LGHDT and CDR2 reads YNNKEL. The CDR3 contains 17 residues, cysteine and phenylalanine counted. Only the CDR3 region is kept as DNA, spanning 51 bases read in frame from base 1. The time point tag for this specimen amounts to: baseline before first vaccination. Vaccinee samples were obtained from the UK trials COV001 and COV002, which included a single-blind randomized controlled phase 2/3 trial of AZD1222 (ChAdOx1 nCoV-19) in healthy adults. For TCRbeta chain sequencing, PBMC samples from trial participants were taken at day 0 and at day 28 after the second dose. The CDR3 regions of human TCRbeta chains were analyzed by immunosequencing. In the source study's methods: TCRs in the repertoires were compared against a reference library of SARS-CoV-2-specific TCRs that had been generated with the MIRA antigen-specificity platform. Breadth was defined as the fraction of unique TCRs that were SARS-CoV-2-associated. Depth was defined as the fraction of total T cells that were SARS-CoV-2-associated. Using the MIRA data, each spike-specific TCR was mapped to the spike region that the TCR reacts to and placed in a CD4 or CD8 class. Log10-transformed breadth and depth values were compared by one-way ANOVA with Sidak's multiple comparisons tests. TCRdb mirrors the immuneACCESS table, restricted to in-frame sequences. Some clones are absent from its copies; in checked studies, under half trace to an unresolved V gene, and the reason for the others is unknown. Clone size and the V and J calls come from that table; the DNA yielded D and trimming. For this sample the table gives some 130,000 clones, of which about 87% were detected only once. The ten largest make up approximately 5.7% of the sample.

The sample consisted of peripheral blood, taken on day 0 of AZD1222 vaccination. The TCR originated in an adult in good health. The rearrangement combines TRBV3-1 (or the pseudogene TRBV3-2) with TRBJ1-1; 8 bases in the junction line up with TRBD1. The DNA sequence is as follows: TGTGCCAGCAGCCAACCGAGTCGTGGGACAGGGAACACTGAAGCTTTCTTT. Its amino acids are CASSQPSRGTGNTEAFF.